These 9 T cell receptor beta chains originate from one sample sequenced in a study of shared clonotypes between healthy human individuals. Libraries were prepared by immunoSEQ multiplex PCR; TCRdb keeps only in-frame clonotypes and omits some of them. The sample contains about 2 million clones, 90% to 95% of which appear only once. Sequencing was done on a sample of naive CD4+ T cells sorted from blood. As to subset: CD45RA+ positively selected. The receptors were sampled from a man aged 18 to 35 in good health.

The chain couples TRBV5-4 to TRBJ2-2; 9 positions match TRBD2. Per the germline V gene, CDR1 is SGHNT and CDR2 is YYREEE (reference sequence). V shed 8 bases, J shed 0 bases, and the junction held 5 bases outside the gene matches. The CDR3 has 15 residues. CDR3 protein: CASRLAGTNTGELFF. The CDR3, as DNA: TGTGCCAGTCGGCTAGCGGGGACGAACACCGGGGAGCTGTTTTTT.

On this clone: Other DNA sequences within the sample encode an identical CDR3. The V gene is TRBV7-2, the J gene TRBJ2-7; 8 bases line up with TRBD2. This CDR3 comprises 15 residues. The V gene end was trimmed by 3 bases and the J gene end by 1 base; junction bases not matched to a gene: 5. Looked up from germline, CDR1 is SGHTA and CDR2 is FQGNSA. CDR3 amino acids: CASSFSGSISYEQYF. CDR3 nucleotides: TGTGCCAGCAGCTTCAGCGGGAGTATATCCTACGAGCAGTACTTC.

The chain carries TRBV28 and TRBJ2-7; 8 nucleotides align to TRBD1. After removal of 5 bases from V and 8 bases from J, the junction contained 5 bases not matched to a gene. The germline V gene has CDR1 MDHEN and CDR2 SYDVKM. The CDR3 sequence is 12 residues long. CDR3 sequence (DNA): TGTGCCAGCAGTCGGAGACAGGGGCAGCAGTACTTC. Translating gives CASSRRQGQQYF.

This clone was seen more than once but under ten times. V gene TRBV11-2 combines with J gene TRBJ2-1; D is tentatively TRBD1 or TRBD2 (5 bases each). CDR3 length: 13 residues. Trimming stripped 3 bases from V and 5 bases from J, with 8 bases between. CDR1 and CDR2 from the germline V gene are SGHAT and FQNNGV. The CDR3 DNA follows: TGTGCCAGCAGCTTGGGGACCAACAATGAGCAGTTCTTC. As protein: CASSLGTNNEQFF.

This chain joins TRBV5-4 and TRBJ2-5; TRBD2 agrees at 9 bases. The V and J ends lost 4 bases and 5 bases, in that order; junction bases with no gene match: 6. Germline assignment: CDR1 SGHNT and CDR2 YYREEE (reference sequence). The CDR3 is 14 amino acids. CDR3 sequence (DNA): TGTGCCAGCAGCCCGAGCGGGGGGCGGGAGACCCAGTACTTC. This codes for CASSPSGGRETQYF.

The V and J genes are TRBV9 and TRBJ2-2; D may be TRBD1 or TRBD2 (5 bases each). Germline V gene sequence: CDR1 SGDLS, CDR2 YYNGEE. The CDR3 has 18 amino acids. The V end lost 0 bases, the J end lost 2 bases, and 17 bases lay between the germline ends. The CDR3 sequence is CASSVGPGPRGNTGELFF. CDR3 DNA sequence: TGTGCCAGCAGCGTAGGGCCGGGGCCAAGGGGAAACACCGGGGAGCTGTTTTTT.

The chain uses TRBV18 and TRBJ2-6; the match to TRBD2 covers 9 bases. V was pared by 1 base and J by 0 bases, with 1 base of the junction left unmatched. Germline V gives CDR1 KGHSH, CDR2 LQKENI. The CDR3 has 17 residues. DNA for the CDR3: TGTGCCAGCTCACCACTAGCGGGAGTCTCTGGGGCCAACGTCCTGACTTTC. Amino acid sequence: CASSPLAGVSGANVLTF.

About this clone itself: Other DNA sequences in the same sample also yield this CDR3. This chain uses TRBV11-2 with TRBJ1-2; 7 nucleotides match TRBD1. The CDR3 sequence is 13 residues long. Germline-derived CDR1 and CDR2 are SGHAT and FQNNGV. The J segment lost 4 bases and the V segment lost 5 bases, leaving 4 bases of the junction unmatched. CDR3 loop: CASSPQGSYGYTF. CDR3 nucleotide sequence: TGTGCCAGCAGCCCACAGGGGAGCTATGGCTACACCTTC.

The chain carries TRBV7-9 and TRBJ2-3, with 8 bases that match TRBD2. CDR3 length equals 15 residues. Germline V gene sequence: CDR1 SEHNR, CDR2 FQNEAQ (reference sequence). The V segment lost 1 base and the J segment 2 bases; nucleotides outside the gene matches: 2. The CDR3 loop reads CASSLGRGATDTQYF. DNA for the CDR3: TGTGCCAGCAGCTTAGGGCGGGGGGCCACAGATACGCAGTATTTT.